This TCR beta chain was observed in a study of blood T cell repertoires in COVID-19. On the study more broadly: The samples span acute and convalescent COVID-19 from the United States, Italy and Spain.

Assay used: immunoSEQ multiplex PCR; TCRdb lists only in-frame clones, some missing. The table lists some 350,000 clones, roughly 88% of them singletons. Each participant's cohort was designated according to participant-reported clinical history. Recovered status applied to Cohort 3 donors who had two consecutive negative PCRs. It also applied to those with clearance or with symptom resolution. This CDR3 is built from 15 residues. CDR1 and CDR2 from the germline V gene are SGHRS and YFSETQ. With V trimmed by 4 bases and J by 0 bases, 4 bases remained unmatched. Sequenced input: PBMCs or T cells enriched from blood (not recorded which). The rearrangement uses TRBV5-1 and TRBJ2-3; TRBD2 aligns across 8 bases. This clonotype originated in a man younger than 45 who had recovered from COVID-19. CDR3: CASSRGGGSTDTQYF. In DNA form, the CDR3 reads TGCGCCAGCAGCAGGGGCGGGGGGAGCACAGATACGCAGTATTTT.